This T cell receptor beta chain was sequenced for a study of T cells in localized non-small cell lung cancer. Study outcomes and limitations: Adjacent lung had a median about 57 of the 100 largest tumor clones. Tumor trailed uninvolved adjacent lung in T cell clonality, which peaked there. Only one tumor region went through sequencing, so heterogeneity may still be there.

A word on this clone: Its specificity is not known.

CDR3 length: 16 amino acids. Germline CDR1 and CDR2: MNHNY and SVGAGI (reference sequence). V gave up 7 bases and J gave up 0 bases, with 18 bases separating them. The method was immunoSEQ multiplex PCR; TCRdb's version includes in-frame clones alone and lacks a portion of them. The sample has approximately 72,000 clones; roughly 81% are singletons. The rearrangement uses TRBV6-6 and TRBJ1-2; D gene unclear. The clonotype originates from a female donor over 55 with stage I lung adenocarcinoma. This material consisted of peripheral blood, taken before any cancer treatment. The CDR3 loop is CASTLRQTVANYGYTF. CDR3 sequence (DNA): TGTGCCAGCACCCTGCGGCAGACCGTTGCTAACTATGGCTACACCTTC.